Listed below are T cell receptor beta chains from one sample, sequenced in a study of blood T cell repertoires in COVID-19. The assay was immunoSEQ multiplex PCR, and TCRdb's table has in-frame clones only and misses some. The table includes a few hundred thousand clones, about 92% detected once. Sequenced sample: PBMCs or T cells enriched from blood (not recorded which). These receptors all come from a young woman who had recovered from COVID-19. Both conserved end residues are part of each CDR3. The D gene is left open where the match is weak. Some rows mark clone size as missing; the rest say once, few, many or name a class of expanded clone.

v_call	cdr3_length	d_call	j_call	clone_size	cdr3_aa	cdr3_nt
TRBV7-9	16	TRBD1	TRBJ2-1	.	CASSPSYGTGRNEQFF	TGTGCCAGCAGTCCCTCATATGGGACAGGGAGAAATGAGCAGTTCTTC
TRBV6-5	15	.	TRBJ1-1	.	CASSYSREKATEAFF	TGTGCCAGCAGTTACTCAAGGGAGAAGGCCACTGAAGCTTTCTTT
TRBV13	15	TRBD1	TRBJ2-7	.	CASSSGTGKWDEQYF	TGTGCCAGCAGTTCTGGGACAGGGAAGTGGGACGAGCAGTACTTC
TRBV18	15	TRBD2	TRBJ2-2	.	CASSPRAGGSGELFF	TGTGCCAGCTCACCGCGAGCGGGAGGTTCCGGGGAGCTGTTTTTT
TRBV9	13	TRBD1	TRBJ2-5	once	CASSRTGQETQYF	TGTGCCAGCAGCAGGACAGGGCAAGAGACCCAGTACTTC
TRBV15	15	.	TRBJ2-1	.	CATSRVQGLIDEQFF	TGTGCCACCAGCAGAGTACAGGGACTAATCGATGAGCAGTTCTTC
TRBV6-5	15	.	TRBJ2-7	.	CASSYFSPGSYEQYF	TGTGCCAGCAGTTACTTCAGTCCCGGGTCCTACGAGCAGTACTTC
TRBV28	14	TRBD1	TRBJ2-7	once	CASSFGQGTGEQYF	TGTGCCAGCAGTTTCGGACAGGGGACCGGGGAGCAGTACTTC
TRBV6-5	15	TRBD1	TRBJ1-1	.	CASSNTGVGNTEAFF	TGTGCCAGCAGCAATACAGGGGTGGGGAACACTGAAGCTTTCTTT
TRBV7-9	15	.	TRBJ1-5	few	CASSLGSGVNQPQHF	TGTGCCAGCAGCTTAGGGTCGGGGGTAAATCAGCCCCAGCATTTT
TRBV28	14	.	TRBJ2-5	.	CASSLSRPQETQYF	TGTGCCAGCAGCCTCAGCAGGCCCCAAGAGACCCAGTACTTC
TRBV29-1	13	.	TRBJ2-2	.	CSVVWVRAGELFF	TGCAGCGTTGTTTGGGTGCGGGCCGGGGAGCTGTTTTTT
TRBV5-1	15	.	TRBJ1-1	.	CASSTGQTMNTEAFF	TGCGCCAGCAGCACAGGACAGACCATGAACACTGAAGCTTTCTTT
TRBV5-4	13	TRBD1	TRBJ2-7	once	CASSSDRDYEQYF	TGTGCCAGCAGTTCGGACAGGGATTACGAGCAGTACTTC
TRBV11-3	13	TRBD2	TRBJ2-5	.	CASSSTSTQTQYF	TGTGCCAGCAGCTCGACTAGCACCCAGACCCAGTACTTC
TRBV10-3	14	TRBD2	TRBJ2-5	.	CATRKRENRETQYF	TGTGCCACCCGTAAGCGGGAGAATAGAGAGACCCAGTACTTC
TRBV4-1	15	TRBD2	TRBJ2-7	.	CASSQVGAGVGEQYF	TGCGCCAGCAGCCAAGTAGGAGCGGGGGTTGGCGAGCAGTACTTC
TRBV5-1	15	TRBD1	TRBJ2-5	.	CASNRGQSGQETQYF	TGCGCCAGCAACAGGGGACAGTCAGGCCAAGAGACCCAGTACTTC
TRBV28	15	TRBD1	TRBJ1-1	.	CASSTGTGWHTEAFF	TGTGCCAGCAGTACCGGGACAGGGTGGCACACTGAAGCTTTCTTT
TRBV29-1	13	.	TRBJ1-1	.	CSVAGKMNTEAFF	TGCAGCGTAGCAGGGAAGATGAACACTGAAGCTTTCTTT
TRBV15	15	TRBD2	TRBJ2-3	.	CATSRDSGGADTQYF	TGTGCCACCAGCAGAGATAGCGGGGGGGCAGATACGCAGTATTTT
TRBV3-1/TRBV3-2	14	.	TRBJ2-5	.	CASSQDKGVETQYF	TGTGCCAGCAGCCAAGATAAAGGAGTGGAGACCCAGTACTTC
TRBV15	12	TRBD2	TRBJ2-1	.	CATSLAGTEQFF	TGTGCCACCAGCCTAGCGGGCACTGAGCAGTTCTTC
TRBV7-3	13	.	TRBJ1-2	.	CASSPDRNYGYTF	TGTGCCAGCAGCCCCGACAGAAACTATGGCTACACCTTC